This T cell receptor beta chain was observed in a study of Ad26.COV2.S vaccination and SARS-CoV-2 variants. Study-wide findings and caveats: Reportedly, after vaccination the spike-specific CD8+ and CD4+ T cell responses displayed substantial breadth.

The treatment is: around 19 received Ad26.COV2.S at low or high dose, single or two shots; several received placebo; per-sample allocation not given. Each sample was drawn 63 days after the first injection (of vaccine or placebo). Method: immunoSEQ multiplex PCR; TCRdb's copy keeps in-frame clones and lacks some. This sample carries 400,000 to 500,000 clones, roughly 88% of them seen once, and the ten largest clones take less than 4.5%. Turning to this clone: Its antigen is still unknown.

The V end was cut by 2 bases, the J end by 6 bases, with 22 bases between. This CDR3 has 17 amino acids. Germline CDR1 SGHAT, CDR2 FQNNGV. V usage is TRBV11-2 and J usage is TRBJ1-2, with D uncertain. This receptor was obtained from a person between 18 and 60 years old who received the Ad26.COV2.S COVID-19 vaccine or a placebo. This sample comprised peripheral blood, obtained in a trial of Ad26.COV2.S vaccine versus placebo. CDR3 DNA: TGTGCCAGCAGCTTACTCGTCTCTGGAGGCCATTTGGATGGCTACACCTTC. Protein product: CASSLLVSGGHLDGYTF.